This TCR beta chain was documented in a study of CD8 T cells in ankylosing spondylitis. A single record per CDR3 protein comes from TCRdb applying MiXCR to the 5' RACE reads. The sample shows about 270,000 distinct CDR3 sequences, 32% of them seen only once. In its sample, this clonotype was seen a few times. The sequence came from a male donor with ankylosing spondylitis or in good health (not recorded which). The material sequenced was blood, either unsorted or a sorted T cell fraction (not recorded which).

CDR3 DNA sequence: TGCGCCAGCAGCTTGTCGGCGGCGGCAGATACGCAGTATTTT. This sequence encodes CASSLSAAADTQYF. J is TRBJ2-3 and V is TRBV5-1; the D is unclear. Germline lookup yields CDR1 SGHRS and CDR2 YFSETQ. The CDR3 runs to 14 residues. Deletions cut 1 base from V and 4 bases from J, with 10 bases between.